This T cell receptor (beta chain) was identified in a study of chemoradiotherapy in HPV16-positive cancers. The assay was immunoSEQ multiplex PCR, and TCRdb's table has in-frame clones only and misses some. The repertoire consists of tens of thousands of clones, with 84% occurring once and the leading ten covering roughly 5.5%. This CDR3 spans 16 amino acids. Looked up from germline, CDR1 is SGHRS and CDR2 is YFSETQ. With V trimmed by 1 base and J by 1 base, 3 bases remained unmatched. The chain couples TRBV5-1 to TRBJ2-3; 10 bases map to TRBD2. The sample was blood, taken from a patient who underwent chemoradiotherapy. The clonotype comes from a human donor with HPV-associated anogenital cancer. CDR3: CASSLLLAGGTDTQYF. CDR3 DNA: TGCGCCAGCAGCTTGCTTCTAGCGGGGGGCACAGATACGCAGTATTTT.